The clone carrying this T cell receptor beta chain appeared a few times. Its target is unknown. TCRbeta library construction was performed incorporating unique molecular identifiers. TCRdb re-derived calls from the PCR reads in MiXCR, one entry per CDR3 protein. Seen here are 500,000 to 600,000 distinct CDR3 sequences, more than 20% observed once, and the top ten hold approximately 39%. The data belong to a study of T-cell reconstitution after alpha-beta-depleted transplantation in children. Findings and limits, study-wide: Counts and diversity of T cells one year after transplant came mostly from newly produced T cells.

This CDR3 has 13 amino acids. Between the trimmed V and J ends, which lost 1 base and 8 bases, there was a span of 14 bases. CDR1 is DFQATT, CDR2 SNEGSKA, per germline (reference sequence). This clonotype was obtained from a boy under three years old with Wiskott-Aldrich syndrome, due to receive a stem cell transplant. The source material was PBMCs, sampled before TCRalphabeta/CD19-depleted stem cell transplant. This chain connects TRBV20-1 to TRBJ1-2; D might be TRBD1 (5 bases). The CDR3 loop reads CSARVPGNGGYTF. DNA for the CDR3: TGCAGTGCTAGAGTCCCAGGGAATGGGGGCTACACCTTC.